This T cell receptor beta chain was found in a study of blood T cell repertoires in COVID-19. The overall study: The United States, Italy and Spain were the sources of the acute and convalescent COVID-19 samples.

Sequencing was performed with immunoSEQ multiplex PCR; in TCRdb, only in-frame clones are kept and a portion is missing. This table holds 100,000 to 120,000 clones, 65% to 80% found once. This clone was recorded once. The germline gives CDR1 LNHNV, CDR2 YYDKDF (reference sequence). The CDR3 runs 15 residues. The V gene end was trimmed by 0 bases and the J gene end by 6 bases; junction bases not matched to a gene: 3. This clonotype was obtained from a woman aged 40 to 55 with acute or convalescent COVID-19. This chain connects TRBV15 to TRBJ1-2, with 11 bases that match TRBD1. The sequencing sample was made of peripheral blood. Here the CDR3 reads CATSRDGTGGDGYTF. The CDR3 nucleotides read TGTGCCACCAGCAGAGATGGGACAGGGGGGGATGGCTACACCTTC.